A single T cell receptor (beta chain) is shown here with its context. This sample was included in a study of shared clonotypes between healthy human individuals. Over several immunoSEQ plates, each subset's genomic DNA was distributed in even portions. Template for every sorted-subset replicate PCR totaled about 200 ng DNA, 25,000 to 30,000 T cell genomes. The authors' processing: As immunoSEQ supplied junction-only sequences (without quality scores), filtering differed. Clones were read by immunoSEQ multiplex PCR, and TCRdb kept only the in-frame ones, dropping some. Clone size and the V and J calls come from that table; the DNA yielded D and trimming. This sample has hundreds of thousands of clones, with around 95% found just once. CDR1 MDHEN and CDR2 SYDVKM come from the germline V gene. CDR3 length: 20 residues. The J segment lost 4 bases and the V segment lost 3 bases, leaving 17 bases of the junction unmatched.

Terminally differentiated effector memory CD45RA+ cells were excluded by CCR7 positive selection of CD45RO-negative cells. V is TRBV28 and J is TRBJ2-1; 11 bases are a match to TRBD2. This receptor was obtained from a woman aged 25 to 39 in good health. The specimen sequenced was naive CD8+ T cells sorted from blood. CDR3 sequence: CASSFFNPTRGTSGYNEQFF. The CDR3 DNA is TGTGCCAGCAGTTTTTTTAACCCAACCCGCGGGACTAGCGGATACAATGAGCAGTTCTTC.